These T cell receptor beta chains were read from a single sample in a study of T cells and Merkel cell carcinoma outcomes. The method was immunoSEQ multiplex PCR; TCRdb's version includes in-frame clones alone and lacks a portion of them. The sample contains around 2,100 clones, 80% to 95% of which appear only once. Sample: tumor tissue from Merkel cell carcinoma. Source of these receptors: a human donor with Merkel cell carcinoma. Each CDR3 is given with its conserved first and last residue. Fields, in order: V gene, J gene, CDR3 protein.

v_call: TRBV2
j_call: TRBJ2-1
cdr3_aa: CASNTALRRFF

v_call: TRBV30
j_call: TRBJ2-7
cdr3_aa: CAWSVLQGPYEQYF

v_call: TRBV11-2
j_call: TRBJ1-4
cdr3_aa: CASSLEGQPNEKLFF

v_call: TRBV11-3
j_call: TRBJ2-2
cdr3_aa: CASSAYRDTGELFF

v_call: TRBV6-5
j_call: TRBJ1-5
cdr3_aa: CASSYDGTNQPQHF

v_call: TRBV15
j_call: TRBJ2-5
cdr3_aa: CATSDRLRYQETQYF

v_call: TRBV29-1
j_call: TRBJ1-2
cdr3_aa: CSVITDAGGNGYTF

v_call: TRBV9
j_call: TRBJ2-1
cdr3_aa: CASSPTSVSSYNEQFF

v_call: TRBV5-1
j_call: TRBJ2-3
cdr3_aa: CASRATSGGDTQYF

v_call: TRBV4-2
j_call: TRBJ1-1
cdr3_aa: CASSQETRQGSGDTEAFF

v_call: TRBV28
j_call: TRBJ1-1
cdr3_aa: CASKSYTEAFF

v_call: TRBV10-3
j_call: TRBJ2-7
cdr3_aa: CATVESYEQYF

v_call: TRBV11-2
j_call: TRBJ1-2
cdr3_aa: CASSLALTGGDGYTF

v_call: TRBV4-2
j_call: TRBJ1-1
cdr3_aa: CASSRDRNTEAFF

v_call: TRBV5-1
j_call: TRBJ2-4
cdr3_aa: CASSLTGGRLANIQYF

v_call: TRBV18
j_call: TRBJ1-1
cdr3_aa: CASSPTGGGTEAFF

v_call: TRBV6-6
j_call: TRBJ2-4
cdr3_aa: CASSYFLRGGNIQYF

v_call: TRBV4-1
j_call: TRBJ2-3
cdr3_aa: CASSQDASTDTQYF

v_call: TRBV25-1
j_call: TRBJ2-3
cdr3_aa: CASSVSDTQYF

v_call: TRBV30
j_call: TRBJ1-1
cdr3_aa: CAWSLRQNTEAFF

v_call: TRBV19
j_call: TRBJ1-2
cdr3_aa: CASSMDTLRVF

v_call: TRBV7-8
j_call: TRBJ2-7
cdr3_aa: CASSKGQDYEQYF

v_call: TRBV10-3
j_call: TRBJ2-7
cdr3_aa: CAIRRGQGGEQYF

v_call: TRBV19
j_call: TRBJ2-1
cdr3_aa: CASIRDRGSGEQFF

v_call: TRBV6-5
j_call: TRBJ2-4
cdr3_aa: CASRERGGYGNIQYF

v_call: TRBV5-1
j_call: TRBJ2-3
cdr3_aa: CASSTGLAGVYF

v_call: TRBV29-1
j_call: TRBJ2-3
cdr3_aa: CSVEVPPDTQYF

v_call: TRBV5-4
j_call: TRBJ2-7
cdr3_aa: CASSLERPRQGSHEQYF

v_call: TRBV7-2
j_call: TRBJ2-1
cdr3_aa: CASSPPYVRVYNKQFF

v_call: TRBV6-5
j_call: TRBJ2-1
cdr3_aa: CASSYGVVKFF

v_call: TRBV29-1
j_call: TRBJ1-6
cdr3_aa: CSVRETYNSPLHF

v_call: TRBV5-1
j_call: TRBJ2-2
cdr3_aa: CASSFLWDRRAGELFF

v_call: TRBV9
j_call: TRBJ2-1
cdr3_aa: CASSVDVTGGGEQFF

v_call: TRBV18
j_call: TRBJ1-4
cdr3_aa: CASSPGRGGGEKLFF

v_call: TRBV13
j_call: TRBJ2-3
cdr3_aa: CASSFAGTQYF

v_call: TRBV19
j_call: TRBJ2-4
cdr3_aa: CASSIGQAENIQYF

v_call: TRBV2
j_call: TRBJ2-1
cdr3_aa: CASSQSGSAYNEQFF

v_call: TRBV5-6
j_call: TRBJ2-3
cdr3_aa: CASSLGLAGSTDTQYF

v_call: TRBV18
j_call: TRBJ2-2
cdr3_aa: CASSPRGGDTGELFF

v_call: TRBV18
j_call: TRBJ1-4
cdr3_aa: CASSPELGEKLFF

v_call: TRBV7-9
j_call: TRBJ2-2
cdr3_aa: CASSLEARRTGELFF

v_call: TRBV6-4
j_call: TRBJ2-1
cdr3_aa: CASSDAGGGDFNEQFF

v_call: TRBV30
j_call: TRBJ1-1
cdr3_aa: CAGSSGLANFF

v_call: TRBV5-6
j_call: TRBJ2-5
cdr3_aa: CASSPTLDRAVKTQYF

v_call: TRBV7-6
j_call: TRBJ1-5
cdr3_aa: CASSTHPGQLPNSNQPQHF

v_call: TRBV6-1
j_call: TRBJ1-5
cdr3_aa: CASSEGEGQISNQPQHF

v_call: TRBV20-1
j_call: TRBJ2-5
cdr3_aa: CSGTLEETQYF

v_call: TRBV5-6
j_call: TRBJ2-5
cdr3_aa: CASSLVLLAAGETQYF

v_call: TRBV5-1
j_call: TRBJ2-7
cdr3_aa: CASSLDAGSAPYEQYF

v_call: TRBV29-1
j_call: TRBJ2-1
cdr3_aa: CSAFSPTSGGAFYNEQFF

v_call: TRBV6-1
j_call: TRBJ1-5
cdr3_aa: CASSEQRTQHF

v_call: TRBV2
j_call: TRBJ2-1
cdr3_aa: CASSVLAGVHEQFF

v_call: TRBV11-2
j_call: TRBJ2-5
cdr3_aa: CASSHSGTKETQYF

v_call: TRBV29-1
j_call: TRBJ2-5
cdr3_aa: CSVEKGQETQYF

v_call: TRBV21-1
j_call: TRBJ2-7
cdr3_aa: CATKPGQRAGYEQYF

v_call: TRBV6-7
j_call: TRBJ2-7
cdr3_aa: CASSYQTSYEQYF

v_call: TRBV7-9
j_call: TRBJ2-7
cdr3_aa: CASSLAGGSTYEQYF

v_call: TRBV30
j_call: TRBJ2-7
cdr3_aa: CAWSRITYEQYF